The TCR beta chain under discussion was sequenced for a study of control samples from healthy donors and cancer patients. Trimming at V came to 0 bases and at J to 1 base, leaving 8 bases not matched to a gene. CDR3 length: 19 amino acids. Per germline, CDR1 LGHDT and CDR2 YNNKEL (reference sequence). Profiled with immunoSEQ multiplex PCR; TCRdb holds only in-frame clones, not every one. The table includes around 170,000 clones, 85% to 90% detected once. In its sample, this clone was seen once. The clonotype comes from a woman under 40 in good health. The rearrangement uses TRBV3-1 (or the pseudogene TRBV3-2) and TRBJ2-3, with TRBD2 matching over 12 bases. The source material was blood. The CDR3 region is CASSQDSPRLAGGTDTQYF. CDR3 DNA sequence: TGTGCCAGCAGCCAAGATTCCCCAAGACTAGCGGGGGGCACAGATACGCAGTATTTT.